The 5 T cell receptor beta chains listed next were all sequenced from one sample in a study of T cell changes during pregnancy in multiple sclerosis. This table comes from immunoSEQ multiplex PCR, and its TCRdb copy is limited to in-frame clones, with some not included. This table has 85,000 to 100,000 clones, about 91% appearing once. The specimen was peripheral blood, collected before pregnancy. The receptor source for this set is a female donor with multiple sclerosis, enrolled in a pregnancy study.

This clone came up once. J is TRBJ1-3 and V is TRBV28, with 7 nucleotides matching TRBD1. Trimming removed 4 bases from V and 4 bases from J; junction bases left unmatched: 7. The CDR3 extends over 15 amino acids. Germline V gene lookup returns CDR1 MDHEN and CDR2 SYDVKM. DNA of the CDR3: TGTGCCAGCAGTTCGCGGACAGGCGGCGGAAACACCATATATTTT. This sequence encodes CASSSRTGGGNTIYF.

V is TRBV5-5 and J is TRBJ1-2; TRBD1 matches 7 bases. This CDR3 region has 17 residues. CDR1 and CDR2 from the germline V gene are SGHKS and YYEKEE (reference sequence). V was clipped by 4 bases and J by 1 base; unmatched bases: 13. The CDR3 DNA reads TGTGCCAGCAGCCCGTGGGACAGTGAGATCCTTAACTATGGCTACACCTTC. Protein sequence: CASSPWDSEILNYGYTF.

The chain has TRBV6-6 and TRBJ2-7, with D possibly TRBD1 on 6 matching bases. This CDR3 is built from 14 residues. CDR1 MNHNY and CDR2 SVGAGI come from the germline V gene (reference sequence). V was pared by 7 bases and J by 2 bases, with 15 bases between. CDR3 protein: CASTLSRGTYEQYF. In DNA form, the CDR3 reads TGTGCCAGCACCCTAAGCAGGGGCACCTACGAGCAGTACTTC.

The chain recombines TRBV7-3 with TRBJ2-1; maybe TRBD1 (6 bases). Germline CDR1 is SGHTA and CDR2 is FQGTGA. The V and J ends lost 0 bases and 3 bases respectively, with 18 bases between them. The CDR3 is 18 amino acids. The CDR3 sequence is CASSLTTGHRTNYNEQFF. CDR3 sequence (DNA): TGTGCCAGCAGCTTAACCACGGGACACAGGACCAACTACAATGAGCAGTTCTTC.

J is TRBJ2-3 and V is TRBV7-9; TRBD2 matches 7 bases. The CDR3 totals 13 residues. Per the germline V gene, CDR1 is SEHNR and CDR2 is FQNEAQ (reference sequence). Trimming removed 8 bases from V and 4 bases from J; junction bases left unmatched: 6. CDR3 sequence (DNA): TGTGCCAGCGAATGGGGGGGAGCAGATACGCAGTATTTT. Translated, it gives CASEWGGADTQYF.